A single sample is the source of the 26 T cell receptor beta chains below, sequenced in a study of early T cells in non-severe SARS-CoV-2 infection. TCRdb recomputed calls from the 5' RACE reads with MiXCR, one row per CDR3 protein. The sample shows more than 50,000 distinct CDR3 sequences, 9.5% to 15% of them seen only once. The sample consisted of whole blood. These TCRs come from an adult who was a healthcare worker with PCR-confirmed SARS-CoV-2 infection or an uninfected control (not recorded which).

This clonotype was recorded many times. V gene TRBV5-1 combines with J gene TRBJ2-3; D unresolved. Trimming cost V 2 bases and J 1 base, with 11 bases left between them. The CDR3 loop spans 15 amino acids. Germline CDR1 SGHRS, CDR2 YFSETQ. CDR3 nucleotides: TGCGCCAGCAGCTTATATACCGATGGCACAGATACGCAGTATTTT. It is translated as CASSLYTDGTDTQYF.

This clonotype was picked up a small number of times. CDR3 nucleotide sequence: TGCAGCGTAGACAGGGGTGTGAGCAATCAGCCCCAGCATTTT. Its translation is CSVDRGVSNQPQHF. The V call is TRBV29-1, the J call TRBJ1-5; 8 nucleotides agree with TRBD1. The CDR3 has 14 amino acids. V gave up 6 bases and J gave up 1 base; unmatched junction bases: 5. Germline lookup yields CDR1 SQVTM and CDR2 ANQGSEA.

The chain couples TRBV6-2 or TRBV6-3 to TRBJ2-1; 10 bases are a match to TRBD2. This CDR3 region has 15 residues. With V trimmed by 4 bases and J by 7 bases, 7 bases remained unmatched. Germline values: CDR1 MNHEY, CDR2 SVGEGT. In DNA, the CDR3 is TGTGCCAGCAGTTTTAGCGGGAGGCTGCGGAATGAGCAGTTCTTC. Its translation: CASSFSGRLRNEQFF.

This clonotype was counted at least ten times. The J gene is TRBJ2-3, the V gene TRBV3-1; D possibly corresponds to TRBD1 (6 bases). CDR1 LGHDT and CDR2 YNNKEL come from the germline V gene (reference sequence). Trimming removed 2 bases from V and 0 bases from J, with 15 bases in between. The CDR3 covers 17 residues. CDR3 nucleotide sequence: TGTGCCAGCAGCCAACTTCAGGACAGTCTTAGCACAGATACGCAGTATTTT. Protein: CASSQLQDSLSTDTQYF.

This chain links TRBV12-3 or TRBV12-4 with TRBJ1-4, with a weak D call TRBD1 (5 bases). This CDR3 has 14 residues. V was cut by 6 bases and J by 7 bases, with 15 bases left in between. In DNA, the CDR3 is TGTGCCAGCAGGCGGGGGGTGGAGGGTGAAAAACTGTTTTTT. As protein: CASRRGVEGEKLFF.

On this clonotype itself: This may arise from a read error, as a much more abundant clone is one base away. The CDR3 protein is CASSSSGTGRRIGGYTF. In DNA, the CDR3 is TGTGCCAGCAGCTCATCCGGGACAGGGAGGAGGATAGGTGGCTACACCTTC. The rearrangement uses TRBV7-2 and TRBJ1-2, with 9 bases fitting TRBD1. Trimming cost V 4 bases and J 7 bases; bases outside gene matches: 16. Germline V CDR1 and CDR2: SGHTA, FQGNSA. The CDR3 is 17 residues long. Full variable domain (rest looked up from reference TRBV7-2 and TRBJ1-2): GAGVSQSPSNKVTEKGKDVELRCDPISGHTALYWYRQSLGQGLEFLIYFQGNSAPDKSGLPSDRFSAERTGGSVSTLTIQRTQQEDSAVYLCASSSSGTGRRIGGYTFGSGTRLTVV.

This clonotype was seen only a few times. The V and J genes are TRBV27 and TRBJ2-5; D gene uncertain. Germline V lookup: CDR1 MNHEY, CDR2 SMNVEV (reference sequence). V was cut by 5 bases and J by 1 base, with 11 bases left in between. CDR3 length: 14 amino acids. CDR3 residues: CASSPTNVQETQYF. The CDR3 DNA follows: TGTGCCAGCAGTCCAACTAACGTCCAAGAGACCCAGTACTTC.

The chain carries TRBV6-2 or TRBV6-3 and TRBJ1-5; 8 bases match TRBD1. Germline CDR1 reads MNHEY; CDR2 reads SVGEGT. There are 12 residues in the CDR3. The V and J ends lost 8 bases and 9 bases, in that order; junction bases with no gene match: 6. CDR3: CASGDRLMPQHF. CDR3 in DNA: TGTGCCAGCGGGGACAGGCTTATGCCCCAGCATTTT.

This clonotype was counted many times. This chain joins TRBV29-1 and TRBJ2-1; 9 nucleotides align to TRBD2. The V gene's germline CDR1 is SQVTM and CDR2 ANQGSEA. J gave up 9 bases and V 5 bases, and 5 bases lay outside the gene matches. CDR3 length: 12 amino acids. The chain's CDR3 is CSVLAGAGEQFF. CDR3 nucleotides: TGCAGCGTTTTAGCGGGAGCCGGTGAGCAGTTCTTC.

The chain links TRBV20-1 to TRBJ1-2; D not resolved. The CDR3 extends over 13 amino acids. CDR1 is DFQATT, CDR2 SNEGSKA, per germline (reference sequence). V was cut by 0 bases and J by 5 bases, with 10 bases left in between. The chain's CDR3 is CSARDMTLYGYTF. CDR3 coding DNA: TGCAGTGCTAGAGATATGACGTTATATGGCTACACCTTC.

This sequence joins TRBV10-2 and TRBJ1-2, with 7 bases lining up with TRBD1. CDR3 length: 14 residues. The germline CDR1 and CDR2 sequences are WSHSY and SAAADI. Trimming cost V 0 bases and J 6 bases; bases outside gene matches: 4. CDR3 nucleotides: TGCGCCAGCAGTGAGTCTAAGGGGGCGCATGGCTACACCTTC. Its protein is CASSESKGAHGYTF.

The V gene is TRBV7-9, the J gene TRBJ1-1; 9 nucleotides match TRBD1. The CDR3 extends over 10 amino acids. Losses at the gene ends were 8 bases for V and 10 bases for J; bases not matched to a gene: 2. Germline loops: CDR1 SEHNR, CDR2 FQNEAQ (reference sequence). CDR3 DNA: TGTGCCAGCGGGACAGGGTTAGCTTTCTTT. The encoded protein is CASGTGLAFF.

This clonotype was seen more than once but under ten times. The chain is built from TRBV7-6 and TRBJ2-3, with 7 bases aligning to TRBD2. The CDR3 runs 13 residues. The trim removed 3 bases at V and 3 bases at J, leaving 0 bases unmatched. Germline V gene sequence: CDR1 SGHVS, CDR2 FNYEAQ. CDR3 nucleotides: TGTGCCAGCAGCTTCGGGGGGACAGATACGCAGTATTTT. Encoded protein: CASSFGGTDTQYF.

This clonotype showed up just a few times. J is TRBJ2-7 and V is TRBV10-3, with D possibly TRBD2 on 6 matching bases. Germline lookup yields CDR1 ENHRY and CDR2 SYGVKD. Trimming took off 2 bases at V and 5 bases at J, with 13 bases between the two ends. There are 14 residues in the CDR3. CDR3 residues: CAISEGGRRDEQYF. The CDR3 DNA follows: TGTGCCATCAGTGAGGGGGGGAGACGGGACGAGCAGTACTTC.

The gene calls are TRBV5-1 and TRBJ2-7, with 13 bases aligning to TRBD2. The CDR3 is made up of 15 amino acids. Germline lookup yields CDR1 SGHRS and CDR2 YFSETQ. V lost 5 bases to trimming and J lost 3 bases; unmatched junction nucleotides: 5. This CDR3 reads CASRPGLAGDYEQYF. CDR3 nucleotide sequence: TGCGCCAGCAGACCCGGACTAGCGGGAGACTACGAGCAGTACTTC.

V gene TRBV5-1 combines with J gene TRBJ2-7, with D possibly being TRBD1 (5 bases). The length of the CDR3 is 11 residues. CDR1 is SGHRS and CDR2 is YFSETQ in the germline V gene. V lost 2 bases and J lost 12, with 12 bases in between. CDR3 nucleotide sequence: TGCGCCAGCAGCTTTCAGGGTCTGCGGTACTTC. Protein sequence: CASSFQGLRYF.

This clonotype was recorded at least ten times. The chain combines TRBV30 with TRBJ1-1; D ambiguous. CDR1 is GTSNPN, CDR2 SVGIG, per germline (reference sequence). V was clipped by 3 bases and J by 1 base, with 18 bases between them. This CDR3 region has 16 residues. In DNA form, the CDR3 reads TGTGCCTGGAGCCAGCCAGGAACATTGCGGAACACTGAAGCTTTCTTT. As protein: CAWSQPGTLRNTEAFF.

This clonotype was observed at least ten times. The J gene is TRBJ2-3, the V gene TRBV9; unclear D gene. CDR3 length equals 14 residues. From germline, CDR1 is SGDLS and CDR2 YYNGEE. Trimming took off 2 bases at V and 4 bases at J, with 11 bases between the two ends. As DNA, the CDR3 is TGTGCCAGCAGCGTGGGCGCTGGCGCAGATACGCAGTATTTT. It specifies CASSVGAGADTQYF.

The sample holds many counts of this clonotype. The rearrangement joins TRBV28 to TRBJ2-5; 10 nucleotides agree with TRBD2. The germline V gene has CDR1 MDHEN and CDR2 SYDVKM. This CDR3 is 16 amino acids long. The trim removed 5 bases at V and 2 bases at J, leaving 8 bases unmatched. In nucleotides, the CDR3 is TGTGCCAGCAGTCCCCTAGCGGGGGCGATACAAGAGACCCAGTACTTC. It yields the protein CASSPLAGAIQETQYF.

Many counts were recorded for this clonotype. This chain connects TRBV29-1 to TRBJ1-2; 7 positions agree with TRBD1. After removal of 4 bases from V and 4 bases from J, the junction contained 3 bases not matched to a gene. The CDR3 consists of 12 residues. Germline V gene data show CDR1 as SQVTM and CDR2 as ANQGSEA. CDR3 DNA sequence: TGCAGCGTTGCCGGGACAGCCTATGGCTACACCTTC. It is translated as CSVAGTAYGYTF.

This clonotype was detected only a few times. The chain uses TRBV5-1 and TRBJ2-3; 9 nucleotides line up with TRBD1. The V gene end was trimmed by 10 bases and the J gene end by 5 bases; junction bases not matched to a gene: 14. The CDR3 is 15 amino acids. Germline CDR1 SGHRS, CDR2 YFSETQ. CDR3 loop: CAGTTGTGNKDTQYF. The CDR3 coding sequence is TGCGCCGGAACGACCGGGACAGGGAATAAAGATACGCAGTATTTT.

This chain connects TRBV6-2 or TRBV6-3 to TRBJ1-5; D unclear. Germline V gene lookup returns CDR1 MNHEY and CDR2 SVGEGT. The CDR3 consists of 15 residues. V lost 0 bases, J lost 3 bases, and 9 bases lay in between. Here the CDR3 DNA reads TGTGCCAGCAGTTACTCGAGGCCATCCAATCAGCCCCAGCATTTT. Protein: CASSYSRPSNQPQHF.

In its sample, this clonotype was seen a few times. The CDR3 bases are TGTGCCATCAGTGAGTCCGCAGGGGGCAGCTATGGCTACACCTTC. Translation: CAISESAGGSYGYTF. V gene TRBV10-3 combines with J gene TRBJ1-2; TRBD1 matches at 8 bases. The CDR3 is 15 amino acids. Germline V lookup: CDR1 ENHRY, CDR2 SYGVKD. Unmatched junction bases numbered 4, after V lost 0 bases and J lost 4 bases.

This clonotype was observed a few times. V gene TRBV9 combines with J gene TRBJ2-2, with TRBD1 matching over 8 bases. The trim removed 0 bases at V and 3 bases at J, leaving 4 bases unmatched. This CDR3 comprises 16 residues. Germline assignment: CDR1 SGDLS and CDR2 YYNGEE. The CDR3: CASSVESGGDTGELFF. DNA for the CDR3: TGTGCCAGCAGCGTAGAGTCAGGGGGCGACACCGGGGAGCTGTTTTTT.

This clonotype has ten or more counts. CDR3 DNA sequence: TGTGCCAGCAGTTTAGAACAGGGCAACGGCTACACCTTC. Its protein product is CASSLEQGNGYTF. The V call is TRBV12-3 or TRBV12-4, the J call TRBJ1-2; D might be TRBD1 (6 bases). V lost 1 base, J lost 8 bases, and 11 bases lay in between. The CDR3 consists of 13 residues.

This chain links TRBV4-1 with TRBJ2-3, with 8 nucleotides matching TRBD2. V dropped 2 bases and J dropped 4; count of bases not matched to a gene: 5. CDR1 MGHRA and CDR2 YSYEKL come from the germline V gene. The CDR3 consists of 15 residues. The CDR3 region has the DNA TGCGCCAGCAGCCAACTAGGACTAGCATCAGATACGCAGTATTTT. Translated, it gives CASSQLGLASDTQYF.